Following are 21 T cell receptor beta chains from one sample sequenced in a study of blood T cell repertoires in COVID-19. The method was immunoSEQ multiplex PCR; TCRdb's version includes in-frame clones alone and lacks a portion of them. The sample records some 300,000 clones, 70% to 90% being singletons. Material: peripheral blood. These receptors all stem from a woman aged 45 to 65 with COVID-19, enrolled during active disease.

The chain joins TRBV25-1 to TRBJ2-7, with 8 positions matching TRBD1. The trim removed 8 bases at V and 0 bases at J, leaving 6 bases unmatched. The CDR3 length is 14 residues. Per the germline V gene, CDR1 is MGHDK and CDR2 is SYGVNS. CDR3 in amino acids: CASSRTGNSYEQYF. In DNA form, the CDR3 reads TGTGCCAGCTCCCGGACAGGGAACTCCTACGAGCAGTACTTC.

V gene TRBV19 combines with J gene TRBJ2-1; the match to TRBD2 covers 8 bases. Germline CDR1 and CDR2: LNHDA and SQIVND (reference sequence). This CDR3 contains 13 residues. J lost 9 bases, V lost 5 bases, and 6 bases had no gene match. DNA for the CDR3: TGTGCCAGTAGTCCGGGAGGGGTGAGTGAGCAGTTCTTC. Encoded protein: CASSPGGVSEQFF. Full variable domain (remainder filled in from reference TRBV19 and TRBJ2-1): DGGITQSPKYLFRKEGQNVTLSCEQNLNHDAMYWYRQDPGQGLRLIYYSQIVNDFQKGDIAEGYSVSREKKESFPLTVTSAQKNPTAFYLCASSPGGVSEQFFGPGTRLTVL.

The chain combines TRBV19 with TRBJ1-4; D unresolved. The CDR3 contains 15 residues. Trimming shortened V by 3 bases and J by 3 bases, and 11 bases separated the two germline ends. CDR1 is LNHDA, CDR2 SQIVND, per germline (reference sequence). The CDR3 nucleotides read TGTGCCAGTAGTATTTTGACTTCAGCTAATGAAAAACTGTTTTTT. This encodes CASSILTSANEKLFF.

This chain joins TRBV5-1 and TRBJ1-2; 7 bases map to TRBD1. Germline trimming cut 4 bases from V and 2 bases from J; bases unmatched to any gene: 8. Germline V gene sequence: CDR1 SGHRS, CDR2 YFSETQ. The CDR3 length is 15 residues. In nucleotides, the CDR3 is TGCGCCAGCAGCATACTGAACAGGGGAAACTATGGCTACACCTTC. Translation: CASSILNRGNYGYTF.

This clone has at least ten counts. The chain has TRBV11-3 and TRBJ2-6; D is unclear. Germline-derived CDR1 and CDR2 are SGHNT and YENEEA. With 5 bases removed from V and 1 base from J, the gap between germline ends came to 6 bases. The CDR3 is 14 amino acids. CDR3 sequence reads: CASSVLSGANVLTF. Here the CDR3 DNA reads TGTGCCAGCAGCGTCCTTTCTGGGGCCAACGTCCTGACTTTC.

The rearrangement links TRBV7-9 to TRBJ1-1; D remains ambiguous. Germline V lookup: CDR1 SEHNR, CDR2 FQNEAQ (reference sequence). The CDR3 consists of 13 residues. Trimming took off 1 base at V and 0 bases at J, with 3 bases between the two ends. In DNA form, the CDR3 reads TGTGCCAGCAGCTTAGATATGAACACTGAAGCTTTCTTT. Its protein product is CASSLDMNTEAFF.

The CDR3: CASSLDAQRTGTDTQYF. CDR3 sequence (DNA): TGCGCCAGCAGCTTGGACGCACAGAGGACTGGCACAGATACGCAGTATTTT. The chain links TRBV5-1 to TRBJ2-3, with D tentatively TRBD2 (5 bases). The length of the CDR3 is 17 residues. CDR1 and CDR2 from the germline V gene are SGHRS and YFSETQ. Trimming took 0 bases from V and 1 from J, leaving 15 bases between them.

The J gene is TRBJ2-1, the V gene TRBV7-3; a possible D gene is TRBD2 (6 bases). Germline lookup yields CDR1 SGHTA and CDR2 FQGTGA. CDR3 length equals 13 residues. V lost 5 bases and J lost 10, with 15 bases in between. The CDR3 protein is CASSLRGDTEQFF. Written as DNA, the CDR3 is TGTGCCAGCAGCCTACGCGGGGATACGGAGCAGTTCTTC.

This sequence joins TRBV19 and TRBJ2-1; 7 bases line up with TRBD2. V was pared by 3 bases and J by 2 bases, with 7 bases of the junction left unmatched. The CDR3 has 16 amino acids. Germline V lookup: CDR1 LNHDA, CDR2 SQIVND (reference sequence). CDR3 nucleotides: TGTGCCAGTAGTATTACGTTGGCGGGAGCCTACAATGAGCAGTTCTTC. Translation: CASSITLAGAYNEQFF.

The chain is built from TRBV27 and TRBJ2-3; 12 positions match TRBD2. The length of the CDR3 is 16 residues. Germline values: CDR1 MNHEY, CDR2 SMNVEV (reference sequence). Trimming at V came to 3 bases and at J to 4 bases, leaving 5 bases not matched to a gene. CDR3 sequence (DNA): TGTGCCAGCAGTTTCCGGCCTAGCGGGGGGGCAGATACGCAGTATTTT. Protein product: CASSFRPSGGADTQYF.

The rearrangement uses TRBV3-1 (or the pseudogene TRBV3-2) and TRBJ2-7; a possible D gene is TRBD1 (6 bases). The germline gives CDR1 LGHDT, CDR2 YNNKEL (reference sequence). V was pared by 1 base and J by 5 bases, with 12 bases between. This CDR3 region has 14 residues. CDR3 in amino acids: CASSQGWWTDEQYF. The DNA of the CDR3 is TGTGCCAGCAGCCAAGGTTGGTGGACAGACGAGCAGTACTTC.

The chain carries TRBV19 and TRBJ1-6; TRBD1 agrees at 9 bases. CDR3 length: 17 residues. Germline V lookup: CDR1 LNHDA, CDR2 SQIVND (reference sequence). V lost 1 base to trimming and J lost 8 bases; unmatched junction nucleotides: 9. CDR3 sequence reads: CASSIGTGASKDSPLHF. CDR3 DNA sequence: TGTGCCAGTAGTATAGGGACAGGGGCTTCCAAGGATTCACCCCTCCACTTT.

The chain joins TRBV3-1 (or the pseudogene TRBV3-2) to TRBJ1-1; tentative D call: TRBD1 (5 bases). Germline V gene lookup returns CDR1 LGHDT and CDR2 YNNKEL (reference sequence). Trimming shortened V by 3 bases and J by 3 bases, and 17 bases separated the two germline ends. This CDR3 region has 16 residues. The CDR3 is CASSHELRVEDTEAFF. As DNA, the CDR3 is TGTGCCAGCAGCCACGAGCTCAGGGTTGAAGACACTGAAGCTTTCTTT.

The chain has TRBV11-2 and TRBJ2-7; 10 nucleotides agree with TRBD2. The CDR3 length is 17 residues. With V trimmed by 4 bases and J by 3 bases, 12 bases remained unmatched. Germline CDR1 and CDR2: SGHAT and FQNNGV. The CDR3 spells CASSYPSGTSANYEQYF. CDR3 sequence (DNA): TGTGCCAGCAGCTATCCGTCGGGGACTAGCGCGAACTACGAGCAGTACTTC.

The chain employs TRBV11-2 and TRBJ1-1; TRBD1 aligns across 8 bases. CDR1 and CDR2 from the germline V gene are SGHAT and FQNNGV. This CDR3 has 15 residues. Losses at the gene ends were 5 bases for V and 1 base for J; bases not matched to a gene: 6. The CDR3, as DNA: TGTGCCAGCAGCCATGGGACAGGACCGAACACTGAAGCTTTCTTT. It yields the protein CASSHGTGPNTEAFF. The full variable domain, in which reference TRBV11-2 and TRBJ1-1 provide the parts outside the CDR3, is EAGVAQSPRYKIIEKRQSVAFWCNPISGHATLYWYQQILGQGPKLLIQFQNNGVVDDSQLPKDRFSAERLKGVDSTLKIQPAKLEDSAVYLCASSHGTGPNTEAFFGQGTRLTVV.

The chain recombines TRBV27 with TRBJ2-7, with 12 bases matching TRBD2. The CDR3 contains 15 residues. Germline CDR1 and CDR2: MNHEY and SMNVEV (reference sequence). The V segment lost 5 bases and the J segment 6 bases; nucleotides outside the gene matches: 8. The CDR3 DNA follows: TGTGCCAGCAGTGCCCCTAGCGGGAGGGCTGGCGAGCAGTACTTC. Residues: CASSAPSGRAGEQYF.

The chain employs TRBV29-1 and TRBJ2-5, with D possibly matching TRBD2 (5 bases). There are 13 residues in the CDR3. Germline V gene sequence: CDR1 SQVTM, CDR2 ANQGSEA. Trimming took off 7 bases at V and 0 bases at J, with 12 bases between the two ends. This chain's CDR3 is CSAEGLYQETQYF. The CDR3 DNA is TGCAGCGCCGAGGGATTGTACCAAGAGACCCAGTACTTC.

Turning to this clone: Other nucleotide sequences from this sample produce the same CDR3. The CDR3 region has the DNA TGCGCCAGCAGCTTTGGGACAGCTAATGAAAAACTGTTTTTT. Its translation is CASSFGTANEKLFF. The chain combines TRBV5-1 with TRBJ1-4; 7 nucleotides line up with TRBD1. Per the germline V gene, CDR1 is SGHRS and CDR2 is YFSETQ. This CDR3 region has 14 residues. V shed 2 bases, J shed 3 bases, and the junction held 1 base outside the gene matches.

V gene TRBV20-1 combines with J gene TRBJ2-7, with a possible D match to TRBD2 (7 bases). The CDR3 is 14 amino acids. Germline values: CDR1 DFQATT, CDR2 SNEGSKA (reference sequence). V was clipped by 3 bases and J by 4 bases, with 16 bases between them. The CDR3 sequence: CSASTGREVYEQYF. The DNA of the CDR3 is TGCAGTGCTAGTACAGGGAGGGAGGTGTACGAGCAGTACTTC.

The chain's CDR3 is CASSLYGNTIYF. DNA for the CDR3: TGTGCCAGCAGCCTATATGGAAACACCATATATTTT. This chain connects TRBV13 to TRBJ1-3; D is uncertain. V was cut by 5 bases and J by 3 bases, with 5 bases left in between. The CDR3 has 12 residues. From germline, CDR1 is PRHDT and CDR2 FYEKMQ (reference sequence).

The chain recombines TRBV19 with TRBJ2-1, with 11 positions matching TRBD2. CDR3 length: 15 amino acids. Germline CDR1 reads LNHDA; CDR2 reads SQIVND (reference sequence). V lost 6 bases and J lost 6; bases outside the gene matches: 7. The CDR3 DNA is TGTGCCAGTAGCTTACTAGCGGGAGTCGTCAATGAGCAGTTCTTC. It yields the protein CASSLLAGVVNEQFF.